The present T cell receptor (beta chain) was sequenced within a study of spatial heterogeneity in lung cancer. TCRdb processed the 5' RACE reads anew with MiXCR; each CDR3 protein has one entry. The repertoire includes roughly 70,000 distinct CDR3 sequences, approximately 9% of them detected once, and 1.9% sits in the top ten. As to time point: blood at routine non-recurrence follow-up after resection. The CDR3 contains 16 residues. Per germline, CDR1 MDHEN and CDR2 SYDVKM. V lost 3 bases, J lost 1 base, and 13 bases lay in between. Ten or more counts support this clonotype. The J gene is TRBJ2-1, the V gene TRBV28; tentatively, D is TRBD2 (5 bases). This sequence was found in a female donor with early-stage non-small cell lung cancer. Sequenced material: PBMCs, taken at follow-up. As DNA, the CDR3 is TGTGCCAGCAGTTTGGGGATATCGGGGTCCTACAATGAGCAGTTCTTC. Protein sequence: CASSLGISGSYNEQFF.